This T cell receptor (beta chain) was captured in a study of technical replicates of blood from a handful of donors. Germline V gives CDR1 GTSNPN, CDR2 SVGIG (reference sequence). Between the trimmed V and J ends, which lost 6 bases and 0 bases, there was a span of 12 bases. The CDR3 has 14 residues. The data were produced by immunoSEQ multiplex PCR, yet TCRdb's version contains in-frame clones alone and is incomplete. Of more than 65,000 clones in the sample, 85% to 95% were seen once. The receptor comes from a human donor in good health. The sequencing sample was made of T cells isolated from PBMCs. The chain combines TRBV30 with TRBJ1-3; TRBD1 is a possible D gene (5 bases). The CDR3 coding sequence is TGTGCCTGTGTAGACAGAAGCTCTGGAAACACCATATATTTT. Translated: CACVDRSSGNTIYF.